Shown below are 27 T cell receptor beta chains from a single sample sequenced in a study of T cell repertoires in cytomegalovirus infection. TCRdb redid the calling of the reads with MiXCR, one entry per CDR3 protein. The top ten clones hold about 14% of a sample with roughly 280,000 distinct CDR3 sequences, 9.1% of them seen once. Material for sequencing was PBMCs. These receptors were collected from a human donor in good health (CMV status not recorded). Some clones in this sample may be carry-over from other donors' samples.

The chain couples TRBV15 to TRBJ2-7; D possibly corresponds to TRBD2 (5 bases). Trimming took 5 bases from V and 3 from J, leaving 14 bases between them. CDR3 length: 14 amino acids. Germline loops: CDR1 LNHNV, CDR2 YYDKDF (reference sequence). Here the CDR3 reads CATSEAVDFYEQYF. CDR3 sequence (DNA): TGTGCCACCAGCGAAGCAGTGGACTTCTACGAGCAGTACTTC.

The rearrangement uses TRBV18 and TRBJ2-3; D is perhaps TRBD2 (5 bases). Deletions cut 3 bases from V and 1 base from J, with 11 bases between. Looked up from germline, CDR1 is KGHSH and CDR2 is LQKENI. The CDR3 has 15 residues. CDR3 amino acids: CASSPPWERTDTQYF. The CDR3 DNA reads TGTGCCAGCTCACCCCCCTGGGAGCGCACAGATACGCAGTATTTT.

This clonotype was counted between two and nine times. The chain combines TRBV11-3 with TRBJ1-1, with D possibly matching TRBD1 (6 bases). Per the germline V gene, CDR1 is SGHNT and CDR2 is YENEEA. Trimming removed 4 bases from V and 4 bases from J, with 13 bases in between. The CDR3 spans 14 residues. The CDR3 protein is CASSSAEGGTEAFF. The CDR3 DNA reads as TGTGCCAGCAGCTCCGCCGAGGGGGGCACTGAAGCTTTCTTT. The complete variable domain, with remaining parts taken from reference TRBV11-3 and TRBJ1-1, reads EAGVVQSPRYKIIEKKQPVAFWCNPISGHNTLYWYLQNLGQGPELLIRYENEEAVDDSQLPKDRFSAERLKGVDSTLKIQPAELGDSAVYLCASSSAEGGTEAFFGQGTRLTVV.

This clonotype was counted a few times. The chain uses TRBV28 and TRBJ2-1; 8 bases align to TRBD2. Trimming at V came to 3 bases and at J to 7 bases, leaving 5 bases not matched to a gene. There are 14 residues in the CDR3. The V gene's germline CDR1 is MDHEN and CDR2 SYDVKM. CDR3 in DNA: TGTGCCAGCAGTTTTATCGGCGGGAGGAATGAGCAGTTCTTC. This codes for CASSFIGGRNEQFF.

This clonotype was seen only a few times. This chain uses TRBV7-2 with TRBJ1-5; D remains unclear. The CDR3 runs to 13 residues. V was trimmed by 4 bases and J by 3 bases, leaving 7 bases between them. The germline V gene has CDR1 SGHTA and CDR2 FQGNSA. CDR3 DNA sequence: TGTGCCAGCAGCTCGGGGAACAATCAGCCCCAGCATTTT. Its translation: CASSSGNNQPQHF.

The V call is TRBV9, the J call TRBJ2-1; TRBD2 matches at 8 bases. CDR3 length: 18 amino acids. V dropped 0 bases and J dropped 6; count of bases not matched to a gene: 14. Germline V gene data show CDR1 as SGDLS and CDR2 as YYNGEE. CDR3 bases: TGTGCCAGCAGCGTAGGTTCCGGGAGGGCCGATAAGCTCAATGAGCAGTTCTTC. It yields the protein CASSVGSGRADKLNEQFF. Full variable domain (rest looked up from reference TRBV9 and TRBJ2-1): DSGVTQTPKHLITATGQRVTLRCSPRSGDLSVYWYQQSLDQGLQFLIQYYNGEERAKGNILERFSAQQFPDLHSELNLSSLELGDSALYFCASSVGSGRADKLNEQFFGPGTRLTVL.

This clonotype was counted ten times or more. CDR3 region: CASSLGGESEKLFF. CDR3 sequence (DNA): TGTGCCAGCAGCTTAGGAGGGGAATCCGAAAAACTGTTTTTT. The chain is built from TRBV7-2 and TRBJ1-4; tentative D call: TRBD1 (5 bases). The CDR3 is 14 amino acids. Germline V gene sequence: CDR1 SGHTA, CDR2 FQGNSA. V dropped 1 base and J dropped 8 bases, with 11 bases sitting between them.

Note on this clonotype: Since a much larger clone is just one base distant, this may be a read error. No conserved phenylalanine or tryptophan ends this CDR3, so it is likely a read error. The V call is TRBV7-2, the J call TRBJ1-3; D perhaps matches TRBD1 (5 bases). This CDR3 spans 14 amino acids. Germline CDR1 is SGHTA and CDR2 is FQGNSA. Trimming took off 5 bases at V and 4 bases at J, with 12 bases between the two ends. The CDR3 DNA reads as TGTGCCAGCAGCCCCCGGGGGAGAGGAAACACCATATATCTT. Translating gives CASSPRGRGNTIYL.

The chain couples TRBV7-2 to TRBJ1-2; D uncertain. The CDR3 contains 13 residues. Trimming left V 5 bases short and J 3 bases short, with 10 bases between. Germline CDR1 and CDR2: SGHTA and FQGNSA. The CDR3 coding sequence is TGTGCCAGCAGCCCGGATGCAGACTATGGCTACACCTTC. As protein: CASSPDADYGYTF.

This clonotype has a handful of counts. The rearrangement links TRBV30 to TRBJ2-7; 12 bases line up with TRBD2. The CDR3 totals 17 residues. The germline CDR1 and CDR2 sequences are GTSNPN and SVGIG (reference sequence). The V segment lost 0 bases and the J segment 1 base; nucleotides outside the gene matches: 7. The CDR3 sequence is CAWSVLAGGRVSYEQYF. The CDR3, as DNA: TGTGCCTGGAGTGTACTAGCGGGAGGCCGAGTTTCCTACGAGCAGTACTTC.

This clonotype was seen a few times. The chain recombines TRBV6-1 with TRBJ2-2, with D perhaps matching TRBD1 or TRBD2 (5 bases each). This CDR3 is built from 15 residues. CDR1 MNHNS and CDR2 SASEGT come from the germline V gene. Trimming stripped 6 bases from V and 5 bases from J, with 16 bases between. CDR3 protein: CASRGPGRNTGELFF. Written as DNA, the CDR3 is TGTGCCAGCAGGGGACCGGGACGGAATACCGGGGAGCTGTTTTTT.

This clonotype has a count of ten or more. The chain carries TRBV10-3 and TRBJ1-2; 8 bases match TRBD1. The CDR3 length is 15 residues. After removal of 5 bases from V and 11 bases from J, the junction contained 16 bases not matched to a gene. Germline CDR1 and CDR2: ENHRY and SYGVKD. CDR3 coding DNA: TGTGCCATCAGTCCCGGACAGGGTGGTAGAGGAGGTTACACCTTC. The encoded protein is CAISPGQGGRGGYTF.

This clonotype came up many times. The chain links TRBV7-8 to TRBJ1-1; D not resolved. Trimming removed 3 bases at V and 2 bases at J, with 4 bases between. Germline loops: CDR1 SGHVS, CDR2 FQNEAQ. This CDR3 spans 12 amino acids. In nucleotides, the CDR3 is TGTGCCAGCAGCTTCAGAAACACTGAAGCTTTCTTT. Translating gives CASSFRNTEAFF.

Ten or more counts support this clonotype. CDR3 DNA sequence: TGTGCCAGCAGCTCCGCCGGACAGGGTAATACGCAGTATTTT. Amino acid sequence: CASSSAGQGNTQYF. V and J are TRBV7-3 and TRBJ2-3, with TRBD1 matching 8 bases. CDR3 length: 14 amino acids. Trimming cost V 4 bases and J 7 bases; bases outside gene matches: 7. Germline V CDR1 and CDR2: SGHTA, FQGTGA.

In this sample, this clonotype turned up many times. V gene TRBV6-5 combines with J gene TRBJ2-7, with 8 bases lining up with TRBD2. The V gene's germline CDR1 is MNHEY and CDR2 SVGAGI. This CDR3 has 15 amino acids. The V and J ends lost 7 bases and 3 bases, in that order; junction bases with no gene match: 11. CDR3 amino acids: CASKDSGAHFYEQYF. The CDR3 DNA sequence: TGTGCCAGCAAAGATAGCGGGGCCCACTTCTACGAGCAGTACTTC.

This clonotype has a count of ten or more. This chain uses TRBV25-1 with TRBJ2-1, with D possibly matching TRBD2 (6 bases). Germline assignment: CDR1 MGHDK and CDR2 SYGVNS. CDR3 length equals 12 residues. Trimming pared 1 base from V and 10 bases from J, leaving 8 bases between. The CDR3 DNA sequence: TGTGCCAGCAGTGAATCGGAGGGAGAGCAGTTCTTC. This codes for CASSESEGEQFF.

J is TRBJ1-3 and V is TRBV29-1; D unresolved. CDR1 SQVTM and CDR2 ANQGSEA come from the germline V gene. This CDR3 has 14 residues. Between the trimmed V and J ends, which lost 4 bases and 0 bases, there was a span of 10 bases. The CDR3 nucleotides are TGCAGCGTTGTCGGCGGGGACTCTGGAAACACCATATATTTT. It encodes CSVVGGDSGNTIYF.

This clonotype came up many times. The chain combines TRBV28 with TRBJ1-5; 9 bases align to TRBD1. The junction had 10 bases not matched to a gene; V was cut back by 6 bases and J by 7 bases. Germline values: CDR1 MDHEN, CDR2 SYDVKM. The CDR3 has 15 amino acids. The CDR3 reads CASRPWTGEEQPQHF. In DNA form, the CDR3 reads TGTGCCAGCAGGCCCTGGACAGGGGAAGAGCAGCCCCAGCATTTT.

Ten or more counts support this clonotype. The V gene is TRBV7-9, the J gene TRBJ2-6, with 11 positions matching TRBD1. This CDR3 contains 20 residues. V was clipped by 5 bases and J by 3 bases; unmatched bases: 15. The germline gives CDR1 SEHNR, CDR2 FQNEAQ (reference sequence). The CDR3 reads CASSPHHLGQGAYGANVLTF. In nucleotides, the CDR3 is TGTGCCAGCAGCCCCCACCACCTCGGACAGGGGGCTTATGGGGCCAACGTCCTGACTTTC.

The sample holds many counts of this clonotype. The gene calls are TRBV12-3 or TRBV12-4 and TRBJ2-7; 7 nucleotides agree with TRBD2. V shed 6 bases and J 2 bases; nucleotides not matched to a gene: 13. CDR3 size: 16 residues. CDR3 amino acids: CASRWGAGAGAYEQYF. CDR3 DNA: TGTGCCAGCAGATGGGGCGCGGGAGCTGGGGCCTACGAGCAGTACTTC.

This clonotype came up many times. The J gene is TRBJ2-7, the V gene TRBV7-8; 7 bases match TRBD2. The CDR3 has 13 amino acids. Germline lookup yields CDR1 SGHVS and CDR2 FQNEAQ. V gave up 6 bases and J gave up 2 bases; unmatched junction bases: 4. CDR3 protein: CASRKGRAYEQYF. The CDR3, as DNA: TGTGCCAGCAGGAAAGGGAGGGCCTACGAGCAGTACTTC.

At least ten counts were recorded for this clonotype. This rearrangement joins TRBV7-2 to TRBJ1-6; tentatively, D is TRBD1 (5 bases). V was clipped by 5 bases and J by 0 bases, with 14 bases between them. Per germline, CDR1 SGHTA and CDR2 FQGNSA. The CDR3 is 17 amino acids. The CDR3 region has the DNA TGTGCCAGCAGCGAATCAGGGAGTCACTCCTATAATTCACCCCTCCACTTT. This encodes CASSESGSHSYNSPLHF.

The chain carries TRBV29-1 and TRBJ2-3; D not resolved. Deletions cut 5 bases from V and 0 bases from J, with 9 bases between. Germline-derived CDR1 and CDR2 are SQVTM and ANQGSEA. The CDR3 consists of 13 residues. The CDR3 sequence is CSVWQLSTDTQYF. DNA for the CDR3: TGCAGCGTTTGGCAGCTTAGCACAGATACGCAGTATTTT.

This clonotype was observed a handful of times. The rearrangement uses TRBV28 and TRBJ1-1; a weak D match, TRBD1 (6 bases). Germline V gene data show CDR1 as MDHEN and CDR2 as SYDVKM. The CDR3 has 16 residues. V was shortened by 7 bases and J by 5 bases, with 23 bases between the two germline ends. The CDR3 DNA reads as TGTGCCAGCATCGTCGTCATTGGAGCCCAGGGGACTGAAGCTTTCTTT. Translating it yields CASIVVIGAQGTEAFF.

The chain links TRBV19 to TRBJ1-2, with a tentative D call TRBD1 (6 bases). Germline values: CDR1 LNHDA, CDR2 SQIVND (reference sequence). The CDR3 is 15 amino acids. Trimming removed 4 bases from V and 0 bases from J, with 12 bases in between. As DNA, the CDR3 is TGTGCCAGTAGTACCCCCAGGGGCGCTAACTATGGCTACACCTTC. This gives the protein CASSTPRGANYGYTF.

This clonotype has a count of ten or more. V usage is TRBV7-2 and J usage is TRBJ1-4, with TRBD1 matching 9 bases. This CDR3 contains 15 residues. V gave up 2 bases and J gave up 6 bases; unmatched junction bases: 4. Germline V CDR1 and CDR2: SGHTA, FQGNSA. DNA for the CDR3: TGTGCCAGCAGCTTAAACAGGGGGCCCGATGAAAAACTGTTTTTT. It codes for CASSLNRGPDEKLFF.

The table lists this clonotype with many counts. The rearrangement uses TRBV7-8 and TRBJ2-2; tentatively, D is TRBD2 (5 bases). The CDR3 covers 14 residues. V dropped 5 bases and J dropped 5 bases, with 12 bases sitting between them. Germline-derived CDR1 and CDR2 are SGHVS and FQNEAQ. The CDR3 coding sequence is TGTGCCAGCAGCCATCGAGAGGGTACCGGGGAGCTGTTTTTT. It translates to CASSHREGTGELFF.